Shown below are 29 T cell receptor beta chains from a single sample sequenced in a study of blood T cells in healthy people across ages. Through a sample-barcoded 5' primer and a J-beta primer mix, a second PCR was run for roughly 7 to 12 cycles. TCRdb re-called the 5' RACE reads through MiXCR, storing one row per CDR3 protein. This sample carries around 1,700,000 distinct CDR3 sequences, approximately 30% of them seen once, and the ten largest clones take 7.7%. The material sequenced was blood. The receptors shown here come from a woman under 40 in good health.

This clonotype was seen a handful of times. One junction end does not reproduce the germline sequence, and a read error may be involved. The chain combines TRBV20-1 with TRBJ2-1, with 10 bases fitting TRBD2. The V gene's germline CDR1 is DFQATT and CDR2 SNEGSKA (reference sequence). The CDR3 is made up of 19 amino acids. CDR3 DNA: TGCAGCGCTAGAGATCTAGGACAGGGTGGTCTAGCGGGGGCCTATGAGCAGTTCTTC. This translates into CSARDLGQGGLAGAYEQFF.

Many counts were recorded for this clonotype. The chain couples TRBV30 to TRBJ2-7, with TRBD2 matching over 8 bases. The CDR3 covers 12 residues. The germline V gene encodes CDR1 GTSNPN and CDR2 SVGIG (reference sequence). V shed 2 bases and J 6 bases; nucleotides not matched to a gene: 3. The CDR3 coding sequence is TGTGCCTGGAGTTTAAGCGGGAGCGAGCAGTACTTC. It specifies CAWSLSGSEQYF.

Note on this clonotype: A read error may account for a junction end that differs from germline. This rearrangement joins TRBV12-3 or TRBV12-4 to TRBJ1-2; no definite D call. This CDR3 has 12 amino acids. The CDR3 loop reads CASSWNSYGHTF. The CDR3 DNA is TGTGCCAGCAGTTGGAACAGCTATGGCCACACCTTC.

This clonotype appeared many times. This chain joins TRBV20-1 and TRBJ2-7; 11 bases match TRBD1. Looked up from germline, CDR1 is DFQATT and CDR2 is SNEGSKA (reference sequence). V gave up 5 bases and J gave up 4 bases; unmatched junction bases: 4. The CDR3 length is 13 residues. The CDR3 sequence is CSALGTGGYEQYF. DNA of the CDR3: TGCAGTGCTCTCGGGACAGGGGGTTACGAGCAGTACTTC.

The sample holds a few counts of this clonotype. In DNA, the CDR3 is TGCAGTGCTAGGTCCAGCTCCTATAATTCACCCCTCCACTTT. It translates to CSARSSSYNSPLHF. The rearrangement joins TRBV20-1 to TRBJ1-6, with no clear D. V lost 3 bases to trimming and J lost 0 bases, with 6 bases between them. The germline CDR1 and CDR2 sequences are DFQATT and SNEGSKA (reference sequence). This CDR3 has 14 residues.

The V call is TRBV15, the J call TRBJ1-5; perhaps TRBD1 as D (5 bases). Per the germline V gene, CDR1 is LNHNV and CDR2 is YYDKDF (reference sequence). With 5 bases removed from V and 1 base from J, the gap between germline ends came to 12 bases. The CDR3 extends over 15 amino acids. As DNA, the CDR3 is TGTGCCACCAGCGGGGGGACTCCGAGCAATCAGCCCCAGCATTTT. Residues: CATSGGTPSNQPQHF. The variable domain in full, completed from reference TRBV15 and TRBJ1-5, reads DAMVIQNPRYQVTQFGKPVTLSCSQTLNHNVMYWYQQKSSQAPKLLFHYYDKDFNNEADTPDNFQSRRPNTSFCFLDIRSPGLGDTAMYLCATSGGTPSNQPQHFGDGTRLSIL.

This clonotype occurred a few times. V gene TRBV7-9 combines with J gene TRBJ1-6; 10 nucleotides line up with TRBD1. The CDR3 loop spans 18 amino acids. V dropped 5 bases and J dropped 7; count of bases not matched to a gene: 14. The V gene's germline CDR1 is SEHNR and CDR2 FQNEAQ (reference sequence). DNA of the CDR3: TGTGCCAGCAGCGCTCCCAGAGGCCCGGGACAGGGGAATTCACCCCTCCACTTT. It yields the protein CASSAPRGPGQGNSPLHF. The full variable domain, its missing parts supplied by reference TRBV7-9 and TRBJ1-6, is DTGVSQNPRHKITKRGQNVTFRCDPISEHNRLYWYRQTLGQGPEFLTYFQNEAQLEKSRLLSDRFSAERPKGSFSTLEIQRTEQGDSAMYLCASSAPRGPGQGNSPLHFGNGTRLTVT.

V is TRBV7-2 and J is TRBJ2-2; 8 bases match TRBD2. Germline CDR1 reads SGHTA; CDR2 reads FQGNSA. V shed 2 bases and J 6 bases; nucleotides not matched to a gene: 5. The CDR3 has 15 residues. CDR3 sequence reads: CASSLTSGGAGELFF. CDR3 bases: TGTGCCAGCAGCTTAACTAGCGGCGGGGCCGGGGAGCTGTTTTTT.

The chain joins TRBV20-1 to TRBJ1-2; D is perhaps TRBD1 (5 bases). The germline V gene encodes CDR1 DFQATT and CDR2 SNEGSKA (reference sequence). Trimming took off 6 bases at V and 6 bases at J, with 17 bases between the two ends. This CDR3 contains 13 residues. The CDR3 DNA follows: TGCAGTGCGGGACCCGGGACCTCTGATGGCTACACCTTC. Amino acids: CSAGPGTSDGYTF.

This clonotype was seen many times. This chain uses TRBV4-1 with TRBJ2-7; D may be TRBD2 (5 bases). Trimming shortened V by 0 bases and J by 0 bases, and 15 bases separated the two germline ends. The CDR3 totals 17 residues. The germline V gene has CDR1 MGHRA and CDR2 YSYEKL. The CDR3 DNA reads as TGCGCCAGCAGCCAAGAGGAAGTAGCGCTAAGCTCCTACGAGCAGTACTTC. It encodes CASSQEEVALSSYEQYF.

This rearrangement joins TRBV5-1 to TRBJ1-2, with 7 bases aligning to TRBD1. V shed 5 bases, J shed 6 bases, and the junction held 10 bases outside the gene matches. There are 14 residues in the CDR3. From germline, CDR1 is SGHRS and CDR2 YFSETQ. The CDR3 DNA sequence: TGCGCCAGCAGTCCGGGACAGCTATCGGATGGCTACACCTTC. Translation: CASSPGQLSDGYTF. Combining the CDR3 with reference TRBV5-1 and TRBJ1-2 gives the whole variable domain KAGVTQTPRYLIKTRGQQVTLSCSPISGHRSVSWYQQTPGQGLQFLFEYFSETQRNKGNFPGRFSGRQFSNSRSEMNVSTLELGDSALYLCASSPGQLSDGYTFGSGTRLTVV.

This clonotype has ten or more counts. This rearrangement joins TRBV20-1 to TRBJ2-1; 10 bases are shared with TRBD1. Germline CDR1 reads DFQATT; CDR2 reads SNEGSKA (reference sequence). The CDR3 consists of 14 residues. Trimming removed 3 bases from V and 5 bases from J; junction bases left unmatched: 4. The chain's CDR3 is CSARGQGQNNEQFF. The CDR3 nucleotides are TGCAGTGCTAGGGGACAGGGGCAAAACAATGAGCAGTTCTTC.

Only a few counts were recorded for this clonotype. The V gene is TRBV5-1, the J gene TRBJ1-5; D is undetermined. V lost 5 bases and J lost 6, with 12 bases in between. This CDR3 region has 13 residues. The germline CDR1 and CDR2 sequences are SGHRS and YFSETQ. The CDR3 sequence is CASRLGEGQPQHF. DNA of the CDR3: TGCGCCAGCAGACTGGGAGAGGGTCAGCCCCAGCATTTT.

The genes are TRBV5-1 and TRBJ2-2, with D tentatively TRBD1 or TRBD2 (6 bases each). This CDR3 spans 17 amino acids. CDR1 is SGHRS, CDR2 YFSETQ, per germline. Between the trimmed V and J ends, which lost 7 bases and 3 bases, there was a span of 22 bases. The DNA of the CDR3 is TGCGCCAGCTCGCCCCCTCTGGGGGGCCAAGACACCGGGGAGCTGTTTTTT. As protein: CASSPPLGGQDTGELFF.

This clonotype was seen more than once but under ten times. V gene TRBV6-6 combines with J gene TRBJ1-2; TRBD1 matches 7 bases. This CDR3 spans 12 amino acids. Losses at the gene ends were 5 bases for V and 8 bases for J; bases not matched to a gene: 5. The germline V gene encodes CDR1 MNHNY and CDR2 SVGAGI (reference sequence). The CDR3 DNA is TGTGCCAGCAGTATAAGGGGGCGAGGCTACACCTTC. Protein: CASSIRGRGYTF.

This clonotype appeared a few times. The V gene is TRBV15, the J gene TRBJ1-2; D is possibly TRBD1 (5 bases). This CDR3 contains 16 residues. Germline V gene data show CDR1 as LNHNV and CDR2 as YYDKDF (reference sequence). V lost 3 bases and J 2 bases, leaving 16 bases between the germline ends. CDR3 amino acids: CATSRDRGGGNYGYTF. CDR3 DNA: TGTGCCACCAGCAGGGACCGGGGGGGAGGAAACTATGGCTACACCTTC. Drawing the rest from reference TRBV15 and TRBJ1-2, the complete variable domain is DAMVIQNPRYQVTQFGKPVTLSCSQTLNHNVMYWYQQKSSQAPKLLFHYYDKDFNNEADTPDNFQSRRPNTSFCFLDIRSPGLGDTAMYLCATSRDRGGGNYGYTFGSGTRLTVV.

This clonotype has ten or more counts. The chain links TRBV20-1 to TRBJ2-7; D is perhaps TRBD1 (7 bases). V was clipped by 6 bases and J by 4 bases, with 10 bases between them. The CDR3 contains 11 residues. Germline CDR1 and CDR2: DFQATT and SNEGSKA (reference sequence). CDR3 DNA sequence: TGCAGTGCGGGGGGACAGTACGAGCAGTACTTC. Protein product: CSAGGQYEQYF.

The chain joins TRBV12-3 or TRBV12-4 to TRBJ1-2; tentatively, D is TRBD1 (5 bases). CDR3 length: 14 amino acids. V was trimmed by 5 bases and J by 6 bases, leaving 16 bases between them. The CDR3 spells CASSPTGPRDGYTF. CDR3 coding DNA: TGTGCCAGCAGTCCCACGGGACCCCGGGATGGCTACACCTTC.

The V and J genes are TRBV6-6 and TRBJ2-3; no clear D gene. Germline V gene lookup returns CDR1 MNHNY and CDR2 SVGAGI (reference sequence). This CDR3 region has 15 residues. V was clipped by 2 bases and J by 3 bases, with 12 bases between them. CDR3 in amino acids: CASSYEAPRTDTQYF. CDR3 sequence (DNA): TGTGCCAGCAGTTACGAAGCCCCGAGGACAGATACGCAGTATTTT.

The V and J genes are TRBV28 and TRBJ1-1; the D gene is possibly TRBD1 (5 bases). Germline values: CDR1 MDHEN, CDR2 SYDVKM. Trimming took off 5 bases at V and 1 base at J, with 11 bases between the two ends. The CDR3 is 14 residues long. The CDR3 region is CASSPPGKNTEAFF. The CDR3 coding sequence is TGTGCCAGCAGTCCCCCAGGGAAGAACACTGAAGCTTTCTTT.

This clonotype was detected a few times. The gene calls are TRBV11-2 and TRBJ2-1; 11 bases fit TRBD2. V gave up 0 bases and J gave up 8 bases; unmatched junction bases: 3. CDR1 and CDR2 from the germline V gene are SGHAT and FQNNGV. CDR3 size: 15 residues. The DNA for the CDR3 is TGTGCCAGCAGCTTAGAACTAGCGGGAGTATATGAGCAGTTCTTC. Its protein product is CASSLELAGVYEQFF.

J is TRBJ2-7 and V is TRBV2; D might be TRBD2 (6 bases). The CDR3 sequence is 14 residues long. Looked up from germline, CDR1 is SNHLY and CDR2 is FYNNEI. Deletions cut 8 bases from V and 4 bases from J, with 18 bases between. This CDR3 is CASRGSVGLYEQYF. CDR3 in DNA: TGTGCCAGCCGGGGGTCCGTCGGGTTATACGAGCAGTACTTC.

This clonotype was counted between two and nine times. The junction departs from germline at one end; a sequencing error may be responsible. The chain employs TRBV5-1 and TRBJ1-1, with D possibly matching TRBD1 (6 bases). Germline CDR1 SGHRS, CDR2 YFSETQ. This CDR3 comprises 13 residues. Written as DNA, the CDR3 is TGTGCCAGCTCGCTTACGGGACAAACTGAAGCTTTCTTT. Its protein product is CASSLTGQTEAFF.

The rearrangement joins TRBV28 to TRBJ1-1, with 8 bases that match TRBD1. The CDR3 consists of 15 residues. V was clipped by 5 bases and J by 10 bases; unmatched bases: 15. The V gene's germline CDR1 is MDHEN and CDR2 SYDVKM. The CDR3 spells CASSPIIPRQGRAFF. The CDR3 bases are TGTGCCAGCAGTCCCATAATCCCCCGACAGGGGCGAGCTTTCTTT. Filled out from reference TRBV28 and TRBJ1-1, the complete variable domain reads DVKVTQSSRYLVKRTGEKVFLECVQDMDHENMFWYRQDPGLGLRLIYFSYDVKMKEKGDIPEGYSVSREKKERFSLILESASTNQTSMYLCASSPIIPRQGRAFFGQGTRLTVV.

CDR3 DNA sequence: TGTGCCAGCAGGGGACAGGGAGAAGTCTCTGAAGCTTTCTTT. This sequence encodes CASRGQGEVSEAFF. This chain uses TRBV6-6 with TRBJ1-1, with TRBD1 matching over 9 bases. The length of the CDR3 is 14 residues. Looked up from germline, CDR1 is MNHNY and CDR2 is SVGAGI (reference sequence). Losses at the gene ends were 6 bases for V and 6 bases for J; bases not matched to a gene: 8.

This clonotype was found many times. This sequence joins TRBV20-1 and TRBJ2-7; D ambiguous. V was pared by 2 bases and J by 3 bases, with 14 bases between. CDR1 DFQATT and CDR2 SNEGSKA come from the germline V gene (reference sequence). The CDR3 sequence is 14 residues long. The CDR3: CSARRPTDFYEQYF. CDR3 DNA sequence: TGCAGTGCTAGACGACCCACAGATTTCTACGAGCAGTACTTC.

V and J are TRBV7-2 and TRBJ1-1, with D perhaps TRBD1 (5 bases). The V and J ends lost 5 bases and 3 bases respectively, with 16 bases between them. Looked up from germline, CDR1 is SGHTA and CDR2 is FQGNSA. The CDR3 length is 15 residues. The CDR3 region is CASSPRVRWDTEAFF. CDR3 DNA sequence: TGTGCCAGCAGCCCCAGGGTGCGTTGGGACACTGAAGCTTTCTTT.

In this sample, this clonotype turned up a few times. The gene calls are TRBV29-1 and TRBJ2-1; 9 bases align to TRBD1. Germline-derived CDR1 and CDR2 are SQVTM and ANQGSEA. V gave up 6 bases and J gave up 5 bases; unmatched junction bases: 11. CDR3 length: 15 residues. Here the CDR3 reads CSVENPGTGNNEQFF. CDR3 DNA sequence: TGCAGCGTAGAGAACCCCGGGACAGGGAACAATGAGCAGTTCTTC.

This chain uses TRBV5-1 with TRBJ2-1; D not certain. The CDR3 has 14 residues. Per germline, CDR1 SGHRS and CDR2 YFSETQ. The V end lost 0 bases, the J end lost 6 bases, and 10 bases lay between the germline ends. The CDR3 spells CASSLEQPANEQFF. CDR3 sequence (DNA): TGCGCCAGCAGCTTGGAGCAGCCCGCCAATGAGCAGTTCTTC.